These T cell receptor beta chains were read from a single sample in a study of human T cells and chemical hapten exposure. TCRdb redid the calling of the RACE reads with MiXCR, one entry per CDR3 protein. The repertoire includes about 92,000 distinct CDR3 sequences, roughly a tenth of them detected once, and roughly 3.5% sits in the top ten. The material sequenced was whole blood, taken in connection with sensitization to the hapten diphenylcyclopropenone (DPC). These receptors were taken from a woman aged 35 to 49 with alopecia areata. Some clones in this sample may be carry-over from other donors' samples. Both conserved end residues are trimmed from each CDR3. Clone sizes are given selectively: once, few, many, or a class where the clone is expanded.

many	TRBV18	TRBJ1-4	ASSSTVTTNEKLF
many	TRBV7-8	TRBJ1-1	ASSLVSGGNTEAF
.	TRBV4-1	TRBJ2-3	ASSHRFRRGGPLTNTDTQY
many	TRBV20-1	TRBJ1-6	SARDPGTGLPPLH
many	TRBV12-2	TRBJ2-7	ASRFADRDSVPYEQY
.	TRBV24-1	TRBJ2-7	ATSDPSSDEQY
.	TRBV5-6	TRBJ2-6	ASSLDRGLSGANVLT
.	TRBV27	TRBJ2-1	ASISVGSGNEQF
many	TRBV7-2	TRBJ2-3	ASSLGGAGRGTDTQY
few	TRBV7-9	TRBJ1-4	ASSTRSGTEKLF
many	TRBV7-2	TRBJ1-4	ASSRSGTSEKLF
few	TRBV29-1	TRBJ2-2	SARGLNVAGELF
many	TRBV3-1	TRBJ1-1	ASSQPGTQGPRAF
few	TRBV12-3/TRBV12-4	TRBJ1-5	ASSFGRGGNQPQH
many	TRBV5-1	TRBJ2-5	ASSLTPTMGETQY
.	TRBV28	TRBJ1-1	ASIVRGFTEAF
many	TRBV12-3/TRBV12-4	TRBJ2-5	ASSPTSGGVQETQY
.	TRBV7-8	TRBJ2-5	ASSLGGPIETQY
few	TRBV11-2	TRBJ2-4	ASSLGLENIQY
.	TRBV7-2	TRBJ2-3	ASSPFPRGINTQY
many	TRBV28	TRBJ2-4	ASSLDVGELAKNIQY
few	TRBV3-1	TRBJ1-1	ASSQERAINTEAF
few	TRBV5-6	TRBJ1-1	ASSFDRSIYEAF
few	TRBV6-6	TRBJ1-2	ASLTDRDRGRFGYT
few	TRBV6-4	TRBJ1-1	ASRDLRGPNEAF
many	TRBV5-6	TRBJ1-2	ASSPDIYEGGYT
many	TRBV27	TRBJ1-4	ASRQQADPQKLF
.	TRBV5-1	TRBJ2-6	ASSWDTTGTHSGANVLT
.	TRBV10-3	TRBJ2-1	AIKTSGAGPEQF
.	TRBV5-1	TRBJ2-5	ASSTLGPTQETQY
many	TRBV12-3/TRBV12-4	TRBJ2-3	ASTPSWGADTQY
few	TRBV7-9	TRBJ2-2	ASSKILFADTGELF
.	TRBV6-5	TRBJ2-3	ASASTDTQY
.	TRBV3-1	TRBJ2-3	ASTLAGGTDTQY
many	TRBV10-3	TRBJ2-1	AISRGGPRMNEQF
many	TRBV24-1	TRBJ1-1	ATPRQGHTEAF
few	TRBV10-3	TRBJ1-5	AISESIGGSNQPQH
.	TRBV27	TRBJ2-3	ASSSPQLAGGPDTQY
few	TRBV4-1	TRBJ2-7	ASSQGPGQSSYEQY
.	TRBV11-3	TRBJ2-1	ASSLGQGNEQF